Below, 3 T cell receptor beta chains from the same sample are listed, as sequenced in a study of blood T cell repertoires in COVID-19. Sequencing used immunoSEQ multiplex PCR; TCRdb keeps in-frame clones, though not all of them. The sample lists roughly 500,000 clones; roughly 90% were seen once. Material for sequencing was PBMCs or T cells enriched from blood (not recorded which). The receptors were sampled from a middle-aged woman who had recovered from COVID-19.

This chain links TRBV6-2 or TRBV6-3 with TRBJ2-7; 8 positions match TRBD2. The CDR3 covers 16 residues. V lost 0 bases and J lost 4; bases outside the gene matches: 8. From germline, CDR1 is MNHEY and CDR2 SVGEGT. As DNA, the CDR3 is TGTGCCAGCAGTTACTCACGGTTAGCGGGACTTTACGAGCAGTACTTC. It encodes CASSYSRLAGLYEQYF.

Here the CDR3 reads CSAVRDYSYEQYF. For the CDR3, the DNA is TGCAGCGCGGTGCGGGACTACTCATACGAGCAGTACTTC. V and J are TRBV29-1 and TRBJ2-7; 7 nucleotides agree with TRBD2. Germline V gene data show CDR1 as SQVTM and CDR2 as ANQGSEA. Trimming removed 7 bases from V and 4 bases from J; junction bases left unmatched: 10. CDR3 length: 13 amino acids.

The rearrangement uses TRBV6-2 or TRBV6-3 and TRBJ1-5, with a weak D call TRBD1 (6 bases). The germline V and J ends were trimmed by 5 bases and 0 bases, with 11 bases remaining between them. The CDR3 loop spans 15 amino acids. CDR1 and CDR2 (germline): MNHEY, SVGEGT. CDR3 loop: CASSVRGPSNQPQHF. The CDR3 DNA sequence: TGTGCCAGCAGTGTCAGGGGACCTAGCAATCAGCCCCAGCATTTT.